This TCR beta chain was recovered during a study of shared clonotypes between healthy human individuals. Sequencing was performed with immunoSEQ multiplex PCR; in TCRdb, only in-frame clones are kept and a portion is missing. The sample lists over 400,000 clones, about 96% occurring once. This CDR3 comprises 15 residues. The V and J ends lost 1 base and 5 bases, in that order; junction bases with no gene match: 7. CDR1 and CDR2 (germline): MGHRA, YSYEKL. Sequencing was performed on naive CD4+ T cells sorted from blood. The subset: CD45RA+ positively selected. The TCR originated in a woman aged 25 to 39 in good health. The V gene is TRBV4-1, the J gene TRBJ2-5; 7 bases line up with TRBD2. The DNA of the CDR3 is TGCGCCAGCAGCCAAGTTCGACTAGCCGGGGAGACCCAGTACTTC. Its translation is CASSQVRLAGETQYF.